The 9 T cell receptor beta chains below were found in one sample sequenced in a study of post-analysis software for immune sequencing data. General study results and limits: With TRBV5-6, TRBV5-1 and TRBV20-1 included, about 5 TRBV segments were more frequent in patients than in controls.

These receptors are not linked to any known antigen. The TCR beta cDNA libraries contained unique molecular identifiers. MiXCR was run by TCRdb on the PCR reads, yielding one entry per CDR3 protein. The repertoire holds roughly 730,000 distinct CDR3 sequences, with roughly 30% as singletons. Specimen: blood. The receptor source for this set is a girl between 5 and 17 years old with multiple sclerosis.

This clonotype was seen at least ten times. V gene TRBV6-1 combines with J gene TRBJ2-3, with D possibly being TRBD2 (6 bases). The ends were cut back, 7 bases at V and 0 bases at J, with 23 bases in the middle. CDR1 is MNHNS, CDR2 SASEGT, per germline. The length of the CDR3 is 18 residues. This chain's CDR3 is CASTLKQGAGSSTDTQYF. CDR3 in DNA: TGTGCCAGCACACTAAAGCAGGGAGCGGGTTCTAGCACAGATACGCAGTATTTT.

The V and J genes are TRBV7-2 and TRBJ2-2; 7 bases are shared with TRBD1. The CDR3 length is 16 residues. Germline CDR1 SGHTA, CDR2 FQGNSA. V was clipped by 5 bases and J by 6 bases; unmatched bases: 12. The CDR3 loop reads CASSIRGPRSAGELFF. CDR3 DNA sequence: TGTGCCAGCAGCATAAGGGGGCCCCGGTCCGCCGGGGAGCTGTTTTTT.

This clonotype was seen more than once but under ten times. The chain uses TRBV12-5 and TRBJ2-3; perhaps TRBD1 as D (6 bases). The V and J ends lost 4 bases and 10 bases respectively, with 18 bases between them. This CDR3 contains 14 residues. Germline CDR1 reads LGHNT; CDR2 reads FRNRAP. DNA for the CDR3: TGTGCTAGTGGTTCAGACCTCGAGGGGGTGGCGCAGTATTTT. Its protein is CASGSDLEGVAQYF.

This clonotype showed up just a few times. V gene TRBV20-1 combines with J gene TRBJ2-7; D possibly corresponds to TRBD2 (5 bases). CDR1 is DFQATT and CDR2 is SNEGSKA in the germline V gene (reference sequence). Trimming stripped 5 bases from V and 0 bases from J, with 17 bases between. The CDR3 runs 15 residues. This chain's CDR3 is CSAPTPAELSYEQYF. The CDR3 nucleotides are TGCAGTGCTCCCACCCCAGCGGAACTCTCCTACGAGCAGTACTTC.

V is TRBV4-1 and J is TRBJ2-1; D might be TRBD2 (5 bases). The germline V gene has CDR1 MGHRA and CDR2 YSYEKL. The CDR3 spans 15 residues. V lost 2 bases and J lost 8, with 16 bases in between. CDR3 nucleotide sequence: TGCGCCAGCAGCCAAAGAAGAGGACTTCTCTATGAGCAGTTCTTC. It specifies CASSQRRGLLYEQFF.

This clonotype was counted only a few times. The chain is built from TRBV28 and TRBJ2-7; D is possibly TRBD1 (6 bases). The germline V gene encodes CDR1 MDHEN and CDR2 SYDVKM. Trimming pared 6 bases from V and 0 bases from J, leaving 12 bases between. The length of the CDR3 is 14 residues. The CDR3 nucleotides are TGTGCCAGCAGAAGACAGGCGAGCTCCTACGAGCAGTACTTC. Amino acids: CASRRQASSYEQYF.

This chain uses TRBV6-5 with TRBJ2-1; maybe TRBD1 (6 bases). Trimming shortened V by 3 bases and J by 4 bases, and 13 bases separated the two germline ends. The CDR3 loop spans 15 amino acids. CDR1 and CDR2 (germline): MNHEY, SVGAGI. The CDR3 nucleotides read TGTGCCAGCAGTTATCGCGGACAGCCTTACAATGAGCAGTTCTTC. Its translation is CASSYRGQPYNEQFF.

There are a few counts of this clonotype. This chain uses TRBV7-2 with TRBJ2-6; unclear D gene. V lost 5 bases and J 2 bases, leaving 10 bases between the germline ends. CDR1 is SGHTA and CDR2 is FQGNSA in the germline V gene. The CDR3 totals 15 residues. The CDR3 DNA reads TGTGCCAGCAGCCCCCTTAGGGCTGGGGCCAACGTCCTGACTTTC. The encoded protein is CASSPLRAGANVLTF.

This clonotype was seen a handful of times. V usage is TRBV11-2 and J usage is TRBJ1-2; 10 nucleotides match TRBD1. There are 15 residues in the CDR3. CDR1 is SGHAT, CDR2 FQNNGV, per germline. Unmatched junction bases numbered 11, after V lost 5 bases and J lost 8 bases. The DNA of the CDR3 is TGTGCCAGCAGCCCCGGGACAGGGGTTCTATACGGCTACACCTTC. This sequence encodes CASSPGTGVLYGYTF.